This TCR beta chain stems from a study of T cell responses to AZD1222 COVID-19 vaccine. V was clipped by 0 bases and J by 6 bases, with 19 bases between them. This CDR3 is 17 amino acids long. CDR1 and CDR2 (germline): LGHNA, YNFKEQ. For this clone: The antigen is undetermined.

The repertoire was sequenced with immunoSEQ multiplex PCR; TCRdb's copy has only in-frame clones and lacks some. The data show hundreds of thousands of clones, about 94% seen once. Pooling was applied to second doses at about 4 or about 12 weeks. Study-level findings and limits: Just a handful of people given AZD1222 tested seropositive at baseline. Reportedly, nearly half of unique spike TCRs recognized epitopes outside B.1.351/B.1.1.7 mutations. Repertoire samples came only from after the peak T cell response.

The sequence came from an adult who received the AZD1222 COVID-19 vaccine. The sample was peripheral blood, taken 28 days after the second AZD1222 dose. This chain connects TRBV4-2 to TRBJ2-3; D is perhaps TRBD1 or TRBD2 (5 bases each). CDR3 residues: CASSQDEGSGGADTQYF. DNA of the CDR3: TGTGCCAGCAGCCAAGATGAAGGAAGCGGTGGGGCGGATACGCAGTATTTT.